This T cell receptor (beta chain) was captured by sequencing in a study of T cell changes during pregnancy in multiple sclerosis (dated by TCRdb to about 2019). Study-level background: The study looked at changes in the T cell repertoire across pregnancy in women with multiple sclerosis.

Library generation was performed with the immunoSEQ multiplex PCR assay. The table was pulled from immuneACCESS by TCRdb, which kept in-frame rearrangements only. Such tables lose some clones; where checked, under half of the loss comes from unresolved V genes, and the rest has no known cause. The sample table lists roughly 69,000 clones, 90% to 95% of them with a count of one. In total, the top ten clones hold 0.29% of the sample. V is shortened by 10 bases, J by 4 bases, and the region joining them spans 13 bases. There are 13 amino acids in the CDR3, from cysteine to phenylalanine inclusive. The read is trimmed to its CDR3 DNA, 39 bases read in frame from base 1. The CDR1 and CDR2 encoded by the germline V gene are SNHLY and FYNNEI. With regard to this clone: No antigen is known for it. The input lacks base qualities; no much larger clone sits a single base away.

This clonotype was sampled from a female donor in good health, enrolled as a control in a pregnancy study. The V gene is TRBV2 and the J gene is TRBJ2-2, with a weak D call of TRBD1 (5 bases match). Specimen: CD4+ T cells from peripheral blood mononuclear cells, collected in the third trimester of pregnancy. The sequenced DNA: TGTGCCATTAGGGGCAGCGCCACCGGGGAGCTGTTTTTT. The translation is CAIRGSATGELFF.